Listed below are T cell receptor beta chains from one sample, sequenced in a study of CD8+CD57+ T cells in acquired aplastic anemia. TCRdb re-analysed the reads in MiXCR, keeping a single row per CDR3 protein. The sample has 400,000 to 450,000 distinct CDR3 sequences, 60% to 80% seen once. Sequenced input: sorted CD4+, CD8+, or CD8+CD57+ T cells (not recorded which) from PBMCs. All receptors derive from a human donor in good health, serving as a control. Both conserved end residues are part of each CDR3. Each record gives: V gene, D gene, J gene, CDR3 protein. D genes are given only for firm matches.

>TRBV15|-|TRBJ1-6
CATSRTRAFNSPLHF
>TRBV19|TRBD1|TRBJ1-6
CATMGTVNSPLHF
>TRBV10-1|-|TRBJ2-2
CASSVEARNTGELFF
>TRBV7-2|-|TRBJ1-6
CASSATSLGTEPFHF
>TRBV20-1|-|TRBJ2-3
CSVRSVSTDTQYF
>TRBV7-6|-|TRBJ2-1
CASSEAEGPFEQFF
>TRBV9|TRBD1|TRBJ1-3
CASSLQGRNTIYF
>TRBV7-8|TRBD1|TRBJ1-4
CASSFNRGTNEKLFF
>TRBV5-5|-|TRBJ2-1
CASSSEGSSYNEQFF
>TRBV2|-|-
CASSPLLANTQHF
>TRBV7-2|-|-
CASGSGGNQPQHF